This is a list of T cell receptor beta chains from one sample in a study of shared clonotypes between healthy human individuals. Profiled with immunoSEQ multiplex PCR; TCRdb holds only in-frame clones, not every one. The sample shows about 1.9 million clones, around 93% of them seen only once. Sequenced input: naive CD8+ T cells from PBMCs. All receptors come from a man aged 18 to 35 in good health. Some clones in this sample may be carry-over from other donors' samples. CDR3s include the opening cysteine and the closing phenylalanine or tryptophan. D genes are given only for firm matches. Clone size is shown for a subset of rows, as once, few, many or a class of expanded clone.

>NA|TRBV5-6|TRBD1|TRBJ2-2
CASSQQGINTGELFF
TGTGCCAGCAGCCAACAGGGGATAAACACCGGGGAGCTGTTTTTT
>NA|TRBV5-1|NA|TRBJ2-7
CASSLGRGTEAYEQYF
TGCGCCAGCAGCTTGGGGCGGGGGACAGAAGCCTACGAGCAGTACTTC
>NA|TRBV21-1|NA|TRBJ2-7
CASSKGVTGEHEQYF
TGTGCCAGCAGCAAAGGCGTTACAGGGGAACACGAGCAGTACTTC
>once|TRBV28|NA|TRBJ1-5
CASSLERRARGLQPQHF
TGTGCCAGCAGTTTGGAAAGGCGGGCCAGAGGCCTTCAGCCCCAGCATTTT
>NA|TRBV7-2|TRBD1|TRBJ2-1
CASSAGDRGFSNEQFF
TGTGCCAGCAGCGCAGGAGACAGGGGGTTTTCGAATGAGCAGTTCTTC
>NA|TRBV30|NA|TRBJ2-5
CAWSARDTLLETQYF
TGTGCCTGGAGTGCCCGGGACACCCTTTTGGAGACCCAGTACTTC
>NA|TRBV19|TRBD1|TRBJ2-7
CASSITGASSYEQYF
TGTGCCAGTAGTATTACAGGGGCGAGCTCCTACGAGCAGTACTTC
>NA|TRBV27|TRBD2|TRBJ2-1
CASGGSGTYNEQFF
TGTGCCAGTGGCGGGAGCGGCACCTACAATGAGCAGTTCTTC
>NA|TRBV7-9|NA|TRBJ2-2
CASSLTGTPNTGELFF
TGTGCCAGCAGCCTAACCGGGACTCCCAACACCGGGGAGCTGTTTTTT
>NA|TRBV19|TRBD1|TRBJ1-3
CASSMWDRDAGNTIYF
TGTGCCAGTAGTATGTGGGACAGGGATGCTGGAAACACCATATATTTT
>NA|TRBV5-4|TRBD1|TRBJ2-5
CASSPRQGPLLYQETQYF
TGTGCCAGCAGCCCAAGACAGGGGCCCCTCCTATATCAAGAGACCCAGTACTTC
>NA|TRBV7-2|TRBD2|TRBJ2-3
CASSLPLAGLTSDTDTQYF
TGTGCCAGCAGCTTACCGCTAGCGGGCCTAACCTCAGACACAGATACGCAGTATTTT
>NA|TRBV4-1|NA|TRBJ1-3
CASSHSSSGNTIYF
TGCGCCAGCAGCCATTCGTCGTCTGGAAACACCATATATTTT
>NA|TRBV10-2|NA|TRBJ1-2
CASKEGGIGAYGYTF
TGCGCCAGCAAGGAAGGGGGTATTGGGGCCTATGGCTACACCTTC
>once|TRBV27|NA|TRBJ2-2
CASSPNSKQNTGELFF
TGTGCCAGCAGTCCCAACTCAAAACAGAACACCGGGGAGCTGTTTTTT
>NA|TRBV5-6|NA|TRBJ2-5
CASSLAGGSQETQYF
TGTGCCAGCAGCTTGGCCGGCGGGTCACAAGAGACCCAGTACTTC
>once|TRBV5-1|TRBD2|TRBJ2-3
CASSLEGSGRDTDTQYF
TGCGCCAGCAGCTTGGAAGGTAGCGGGAGAGACACAGATACGCAGTATTTT
>NA|TRBV10-2|NA|TRBJ2-7
CASSGSKGLSSYEQYF
TGCGCCAGCAGTGGGTCGAAGGGCCTAAGCTCCTACGAGCAGTACTTC
>NA|TRBV6-6|NA|TRBJ2-7
CASCPGRYYEQYF
TGTGCCAGCTGCCCGGGCAGATACTACGAGCAGTACTTC
>NA|TRBV7-3|TRBD2|TRBJ2-7
CASSLIAGGRYEQYF
TGTGCCAGCAGCTTAATAGCGGGAGGTCGCTACGAGCAGTACTTC
>NA|TRBV19|TRBD1|TRBJ1-1
CASRQGGGNTEAFF
TGTGCCAGCAGACAGGGTGGGGGAAACACTGAAGCTTTCTTT
>NA|TRBV9|NA|TRBJ2-7
CASSVGGTEYEQYF
TGTGCCAGCAGCGTAGGCGGGACAGAGTACGAGCAGTACTTC
>NA|TRBV7-9|TRBD2|TRBJ2-6
CASSLDLAGVGANVLTF
TGTGCCAGCAGCTTAGATCTAGCGGGAGTTGGGGCCAACGTCCTGACTTTC
>NA|TRBV15|TRBD2|TRBJ2-1
CATSRDRRLAGEDEQFF
TGTGCCACCAGCAGAGATCGCCGACTAGCGGGAGAGGATGAGCAGTTCTTC
>NA|TRBV28|TRBD1|TRBJ2-1
CASSLGTGGFEDEQFF
TGTGCCAGCAGTTTGGGGACAGGGGGCTTCGAGGATGAGCAGTTCTTC
>NA|TRBV7-3|TRBD1|TRBJ2-7
CASSFDRGPYEQYF
TGTGCCAGCAGCTTCGACAGGGGGCCCTACGAGCAGTACTTC
>NA|TRBV6-1|NA|TRBJ1-5
CASRKDIYSNQPQHF
TGTGCCAGCAGGAAGGACATTTATAGCAATCAGCCCCAGCATTTT
>NA|TRBV27|NA|TRBJ2-3
CASSSLLALFGTDTQYF
TGTGCCAGCAGTTCCCTTCTTGCCCTCTTCGGCACAGATACGCAGTATTTT
>NA|TRBV28|NA|TRBJ2-5
CASSPQGRDQETQYF
TGTGCCAGCAGTCCCCAGGGAAGGGACCAAGAGACCCAGTACTTC
>NA|TRBV11-2|NA|TRBJ1-1
CASSLYGSEEAFF
TGTGCCAGCAGCTTATATGGTTCAGAGGAAGCTTTCTTT
>NA|TRBV15|TRBD1|TRBJ1-1
CATSSPTPEGTADTEAFF
TGTGCCACCAGCAGCCCCACACCCGAAGGGACAGCGGACACTGAAGCTTTCTTT
>NA|TRBV5-6|TRBD1|TRBJ2-6
CASSQSTDRGKAGANVLTF
TGTGCCAGCAGCCAATCAACTGACAGGGGGAAGGCTGGGGCCAACGTCCTGACTTTC
>NA|TRBV7-9|NA|TRBJ2-3
CASRTARAYTDTQYF
TGTGCCAGCAGAACCGCGCGTGCTTACACAGATACGCAGTATTTT
>NA|TRBV7-9|NA|TRBJ2-2
CASSSPLRDLNTGELFF
TGTGCCAGCAGCTCACCTCTGAGAGACCTAAACACCGGGGAGCTGTTTTTT
>NA|TRBV6-1|TRBD2|TRBJ2-5
CASSEWSREFVSETQYF
TGTGCCAGCAGTGAATGGTCGCGGGAGTTCGTGTCAGAGACCCAGTACTTC
>NA|TRBV15|TRBD1|TRBJ2-7
CATSKRGTGSDEQYF
TGTGCCACCAGCAAGAGAGGGACAGGCTCAGACGAGCAGTACTTC
>NA|TRBV2|TRBD2|TRBJ2-2
CASSEALWREGRGTGELFF
TGTGCCAGCAGTGAAGCGTTGTGGCGGGAGGGCCGGGGCACCGGGGAGCTGTTTTTT
>once|TRBV6-6|NA|TRBJ1-1
CASSEWGTNTEAFF
TGTGCCAGCAGTGAGTGGGGGACGAACACTGAAGCTTTCTTT
>NA|TRBV29-1|NA|TRBJ2-1
CSVEDRGDSYNEQFF
TGCAGCGTTGAAGATCGCGGAGACTCCTACAATGAGCAGTTCTTC
>once|TRBV13|NA|TRBJ2-7
CASSPGTTYEQYF
TGTGCCAGCAGCCCGGGGACGACCTACGAGCAGTACTTC
>NA|TRBV27|TRBD2|TRBJ2-1
CASSLGAGAGPYNEQFF
TGTGCCAGCAGCCTCGGCGCGGGAGCAGGCCCCTACAATGAGCAGTTCTTC
>NA|TRBV6-5|TRBD2|TRBJ2-1
CASSYRLAGSYNEQFF
TGTGCCAGCAGTTACCGGTTAGCGGGATCCTACAATGAGCAGTTCTTC
>NA|TRBV6-5|TRBD2|TRBJ2-7
CASSSAGRDEQYF
TGTGCCAGCAGTTCGGCAGGGAGGGACGAGCAGTACTTC
>NA|TRBV27|NA|TRBJ1-1
CASSFVGDMNTEAFF
TGTGCCAGCAGTTTTGTCGGGGACATGAACACTGAAGCTTTCTTT
>NA|TRBV5-1|NA|TRBJ1-4
CASSLDPSVGTHEKLFF
TGCGCCAGCAGCTTGGACCCCTCAGTTGGGACTCATGAAAAACTGTTTTTT
>NA|TRBV4-2|TRBD1|TRBJ1-1
CASSQDRDRGWYTEAFF
TGTGCCAGCAGCCAAGACCGGGACAGGGGTTGGTACACTGAAGCTTTCTTT
>NA|TRBV7-9|NA|TRBJ1-2
CASSTIHPGGRDGYTF
TGTGCCAGCAGCACTATTCACCCCGGGGGAAGGGATGGCTACACCTTC
>few|TRBV10-3|NA|TRBJ1-1
CAIRTNREGPNTEAFF
TGTGCCATCAGGACGAACAGGGAGGGGCCGAACACTGAAGCTTTCTTT
>NA|TRBV4-2|NA|TRBJ1-1
CASSPQAAPGMNTEAFF
TGTGCCAGCAGCCCTCAGGCAGCCCCTGGGATGAACACTGAAGCTTTCTTT
>NA|TRBV5-5|NA|TRBJ1-5
CASSGDRGRGNQPQHF
TGTGCCAGCAGCGGCGATCGAGGCAGGGGCAATCAGCCCCAGCATTTT
>NA|TRBV5-1|TRBD1|TRBJ2-7
CASSPSGQGRISYEQYF
TGCGCCAGCAGCCCATCGGGACAGGGACGCATCTCCTACGAGCAGTACTTC
>NA|TRBV7-9|TRBD2|TRBJ2-1
CASGRGVYNEQFF
TGTGCCAGCGGCCGGGGGGTGTACAATGAGCAGTTCTTC
>NA|TRBV2|TRBD2|TRBJ2-1
CASSVIAGVGEQFF
TGTGCCAGCAGTGTGATAGCGGGAGTGGGTGAGCAGTTCTTC
>NA|TRBV19|NA|TRBJ2-7
CASSLRGSHYEQYF
TGTGCCAGTAGTCTCCGGGGCTCCCACTACGAGCAGTACTTC
>NA|TRBV30|NA|TRBJ2-7
CAWSETGGHEQYF
TGTGCCTGGTCAGAAACCGGGGGACACGAGCAGTACTTC
>once|TRBV15|TRBD2|TRBJ2-2
CATSRVRGRVTGELFF
TGTGCCACCAGCAGAGTTCGCGGGAGGGTTACCGGGGAGCTGTTTTTT
>once|TRBV5-4|NA|TRBJ2-1
CASSTAGWNEQFF
TGTGCCAGCAGCACGGCCGGGTGGAATGAGCAGTTCTTC
>NA|TRBV7-9|NA|TRBJ1-1
CASSDQTGQMNTEAFF
TGTGCCAGCAGCGACCAGACCGGACAGATGAACACTGAAGCTTTCTTT